This passage covers 27 T cell receptor beta chains from one sample sequenced in a study of T-cell memory formation after mild COVID-19. MiXCR, applied by TCRdb to the 5' RACE reads, yields one record per CDR3 protein. This table holds about half a million distinct CDR3 sequences, 18% found once. Specimen: PBMCs or a T cell subset sorted from them (not recorded which). The origin of the receptors is an adult woman who had mild COVID-19 (a few samples of this study predate the infection). Cell type and time point are not known.

This rearrangement joins TRBV5-1 to TRBJ2-5; 9 bases line up with TRBD2. Germline V CDR1 and CDR2: SGHRS, YFSETQ. The CDR3 consists of 15 residues. V lost 3 bases and J lost 4; bases outside the gene matches: 7. The CDR3, as DNA: TGCGCCAGCAGCTGGAGCGGGGGGCCAACAGAGACCCAGTACTTC. Its translation: CASSWSGGPTETQYF. The full variable domain, in which reference TRBV5-1 and TRBJ2-5 provide the parts outside the CDR3, is KAGVTQTPRYLIKTRGQQVTLSCSPISGHRSVSWYQQTPGQGLQFLFEYFSETQRNKGNFPGRFSGRQFSNSRSEMNVSTLELGDSALYLCASSWSGGPTETQYFGPGTRLLVL.

This clonotype was detected only a few times. An end of the junction differs from the germline gene, which may be a read error. The gene calls are TRBV27 and TRBJ1-4, with 7 bases lining up with TRBD1. The germline CDR1 and CDR2 sequences are MNHEY and SMNVEV (reference sequence). The CDR3 is 14 amino acids. Here the CDR3 reads CASSLEGADERLFF. As DNA, the CDR3 is TGTGCCAGCAGTTTGGAGGGGGCGGATGAAAGACTGTTTTTT.

This clonotype was observed many times. The chain carries TRBV7-9 and TRBJ2-5; D may correspond to TRBD1 or TRBD2 (5 bases each). The V gene lost 8 bases and the J gene lost 3 bases, with 13 bases spanning the gap. The CDR3 has 13 residues. Germline V gene sequence: CDR1 SEHNR, CDR2 FQNEAQ (reference sequence). Written as DNA, the CDR3 is TGTGCCAGCCGCCCTTGGGGGAAAGAGACCCAGTACTTC. Its protein is CASRPWGKETQYF. The entire variable domain, with the rest obtained from reference TRBV7-9 and TRBJ2-5, is as follows: DTGVSQNPRHKITKRGQNVTFRCDPISEHNRLYWYRQTLGQGPEFLTYFQNEAQLEKSRLLSDRFSAERPKGSFSTLEIQRTEQGDSAMYLCASRPWGKETQYFGPGTRLLVL.

The V and J genes are TRBV19 and TRBJ1-2; TRBD1 might be the D (5 bases). Deletions cut 2 bases from V and 6 bases from J, with 7 bases between. The CDR3 is 12 residues long. From germline, CDR1 is LNHDA and CDR2 SQIVND (reference sequence). The CDR3 sequence is CASSIRGDGYTF. The CDR3 DNA reads as TGTGCCAGTAGTATACGAGGGGATGGCTACACCTTC.

This clonotype has more than one count but fewer than ten. The chain employs TRBV7-9 and TRBJ2-2; a possible D gene is TRBD1 (6 bases). CDR1 is SEHNR and CDR2 is FQNEAQ in the germline V gene (reference sequence). The ends were cut back, 6 bases at V and 6 bases at J, with 17 bases in the middle. CDR3 length equals 15 residues. This CDR3 is CASRLEGVIAGELFF. CDR3 nucleotides: TGTGCCAGCAGACTAGAGGGGGTAATTGCCGGGGAGCTGTTTTTT.

The rearrangement uses TRBV18 and TRBJ1-4, with D unclear. V lost 1 base to trimming and J lost 8 bases, with 11 bases between them. CDR1 and CDR2 (germline): KGHSH, LQKENI. This CDR3 contains 14 residues. CDR3 residues: CASSPQLGEEKLFF. CDR3 bases: TGTGCCAGCTCACCACAGTTAGGAGAAGAAAAACTGTTTTTT.

In DNA, the CDR3 is TGTGCCACCAGGGCGGGGGAAGGCACTGAAGCTTTCTTT. Residues: CATRAGEGTEAFF. V and J are TRBV24-1 and TRBJ1-1; possibly TRBD1 for D (5 bases). V lost 7 bases, J lost 4 bases, and 12 bases lay in between. CDR1 and CDR2 (germline): KGHDR, SFDVKD. The CDR3 runs 13 residues.

V usage is TRBV9 and J usage is TRBJ2-7; D might be TRBD1 or TRBD2, each matching 6 bases. Looked up from germline, CDR1 is SGDLS and CDR2 is YYNGEE. This CDR3 is 14 amino acids long. The ends were cut back, 4 bases at V and 2 bases at J, with 13 bases in the middle. For the CDR3, the DNA is TGTGCCAGCAGCCCCGGGGGCAGTACCTACGAGCAGTACTTC. Encoded protein: CASSPGGSTYEQYF.

V usage is TRBV2 and J usage is TRBJ2-1, with 8 bases matching TRBD1. V lost 4 bases to trimming and J lost 5 bases; unmatched junction nucleotides: 7. The CDR3 loop spans 15 amino acids. Per the germline V gene, CDR1 is SNHLY and CDR2 is FYNNEI. The CDR3 DNA sequence: TGTGCCAGCAGTGCAGGACAGGGATTTGACAATGAGCAGTTCTTC. Protein: CASSAGQGFDNEQFF.

This chain uses TRBV4-3 with TRBJ2-7, with 10 bases that match TRBD2. CDR3 length: 16 residues. The germline V gene encodes CDR1 LGHNA and CDR2 YSLEER. The V and J ends lost 3 bases and 0 bases, in that order; junction bases with no gene match: 5. The CDR3 DNA reads TGCGCCAGCAGCCAGTTACTAGCGGGAAACTCCTACGAGCAGTACTTC. It yields the protein CASSQLLAGNSYEQYF.

This clonotype was found a few times. V gene TRBV5-1 combines with J gene TRBJ2-6; D gene unclear. Deletions cut 0 bases from V and 3 bases from J, with 4 bases between. In germline, CDR1 is SGHRS, CDR2 YFSETQ. The CDR3 is 14 residues long. CDR3 loop: CASSLENGANVLTF. The CDR3 DNA reads as TGCGCCAGCAGCTTGGAGAATGGGGCCAACGTCCTGACTTTC.

The chain has TRBV5-4 and TRBJ2-3; 8 nucleotides align to TRBD2. The CDR3 is made up of 14 amino acids. Trimming took 3 bases from V and 6 from J; bases not matched to a gene: 6. Germline loops: CDR1 SGHNT, CDR2 YYREEE (reference sequence). Written as DNA, the CDR3 is TGTGCCAGCAGCTCCGGGACTAGTTCCGATACGCAGTATTTT. Translated: CASSSGTSSDTQYF.

This clonotype was seen ten or more times. The V call is TRBV7-9, the J call TRBJ2-2; possible D gene TRBD2, 5 bases. Per the germline V gene, CDR1 is SEHNR and CDR2 is FQNEAQ (reference sequence). The CDR3 runs 16 residues. The V end lost 3 bases, the J end lost 0 bases, and 11 bases lay between the germline ends. The CDR3 loop is CASSLDGLTNTGELFF. The CDR3 bases are TGTGCCAGCAGCTTGGACGGACTTACGAACACCGGGGAGCTGTTTTTT.

This clonotype was seen a few times. The chain recombines TRBV7-3 with TRBJ2-1, with 8 bases that match TRBD1. This CDR3 region has 15 residues. The germline V gene has CDR1 SGHTA and CDR2 FQGTGA. J lost 1 base, V lost 5 bases, and 4 bases had no gene match. The CDR3, as DNA: TGTGCCAGCAGCAGTACAGGGGGGTCCTACAATGAGCAGTTCTTC. Translation gives CASSSTGGSYNEQFF.

The sample holds a few counts of this clonotype. The gene calls are TRBV24-1 and TRBJ2-2, with 9 positions matching TRBD2. Germline CDR1 KGHDR, CDR2 SFDVKD. This CDR3 region has 15 residues. The V segment lost 4 bases and the J segment 1 base; nucleotides outside the gene matches: 0. DNA of the CDR3: TGTGCCACCAGTGAACTAGCGGGGAACACCGGGGAGCTGTTTTTT. It specifies CATSELAGNTGELFF.

This sequence joins TRBV4-2 and TRBJ2-1; 10 bases are shared with TRBD2. CDR3 length: 20 amino acids. Germline V gene data show CDR1 as LGHNA and CDR2 as YNFKEQ. V gave up 1 base and J gave up 0 bases; unmatched junction bases: 12. The CDR3 loop is CASSQGPGLARLGSYNEQFF. The DNA for the CDR3 is TGTGCCAGCAGCCAAGGGCCGGGACTAGCGAGATTAGGCTCCTACAATGAGCAGTTCTTC.

This clonotype was seen a few times. The chain uses TRBV5-1 and TRBJ2-1; 14 bases map to TRBD2. CDR3 length equals 20 residues. J was trimmed by 1 base and V by 3 bases; bases with no gene match: 12. The germline V gene encodes CDR1 SGHRS and CDR2 YFSETQ. CDR3 DNA: TGCGCCAGCAGCTCACCATCCGGGACTAGCGGGAGTTGGTCCTACAATGAGCAGTTCTTC. Translated: CASSSPSGTSGSWSYNEQFF.

This clonotype has only a few counts. The V and J genes are TRBV12-3 or TRBV12-4 and TRBJ2-5; 7 nucleotides agree with TRBD2. V shed 2 bases, J shed 5 bases, and the junction held 2 bases outside the gene matches. This CDR3 spans 13 amino acids. CDR3 sequence: CASSLSGAETQYF. CDR3 DNA sequence: TGTGCCAGCAGTTTAAGCGGGGCCGAGACCCAGTACTTC.

This clonotype appeared a few times. In nucleotides, the CDR3 is TGCGCCAGCAGCCAAGATGGAGAAAAACTGTTTTTT. This gives the protein CASSQDGEKLFF. The chain is built from TRBV4-1 and TRBJ1-4; D not resolved. This CDR3 is 12 amino acids long. V dropped 0 bases and J dropped 8 bases, with 4 bases sitting between them. Looked up from germline, CDR1 is MGHRA and CDR2 is YSYEKL.

This clonotype turned up a few times. The rearrangement joins TRBV5-1 to TRBJ2-5; D is possibly TRBD2 (5 bases). The CDR3 is 15 residues long. Germline lookup yields CDR1 SGHRS and CDR2 YFSETQ. With 4 bases removed from V and 1 base from J, the gap between germline ends came to 14 bases. The chain's CDR3 is CASSPGGLAQETQYF. In DNA, the CDR3 is TGCGCCAGCAGCCCTGGAGGTCTAGCCCAAGAGACCCAGTACTTC.

This clonotype turned up a few times. CDR3 coding DNA: TGTGCCACCAGTGACCGTGGGACTAGCTCCCTCGATGATACGCAGTATTTT. It codes for CATSDRGTSSLDDTQYF. This chain connects TRBV24-1 to TRBJ2-3, with 9 bases fitting TRBD2. Germline V gene lookup returns CDR1 KGHDR and CDR2 SFDVKD. The CDR3 spans 17 residues. Trimming cost V 4 bases and J 6 bases; bases outside gene matches: 13.

This chain links TRBV2 with TRBJ2-2; D is undetermined. This CDR3 contains 17 residues. Deletions cut 0 bases from V and 4 bases from J, with 15 bases between. Germline V lookup: CDR1 SNHLY, CDR2 FYNNEI. The chain's CDR3 is CASSEAGVRLGTGELFF. In nucleotides, the CDR3 is TGTGCCAGCAGTGAAGCAGGAGTCCGGTTAGGCACCGGGGAGCTGTTTTTT.

The chain couples TRBV29-1 to TRBJ1-5; 12 bases agree with TRBD1. Germline V lookup: CDR1 SQVTM, CDR2 ANQGSEA. The CDR3 is made up of 14 amino acids. With V trimmed by 6 bases and J by 4 bases, 4 bases remained unmatched. CDR3 coding DNA: TGCAGCGTCTCGGGACAGGGGGCGAATCAGCCCCAGCATTTT. This translates into CSVSGQGANQPQHF. The whole variable domain, remainder taken from reference TRBV29-1 and TRBJ1-5, is SAVISQKPSRDICQRGTSLTIQCQVDSQVTMMFWYRQQPGQSLTLIATANQGSEATYESGFVIDKFPISRPNLTFSTLTVSNMSPEDSSIYLCSVSGQGANQPQHFGDGTRLSIL.

The chain recombines TRBV29-1 with TRBJ2-3; D could derive from TRBD1 or TRBD2 (5 bases each). Germline loops: CDR1 SQVTM, CDR2 ANQGSEA. This CDR3 is built from 14 residues. V gave up 7 bases and J gave up 0 bases, with 14 bases separating them. The CDR3 sequence is CSGGSALSTDTQYF. CDR3 nucleotides: TGCAGCGGGGGGTCTGCCCTTAGCACAGATACGCAGTATTTT.

This clonotype was found a few times. This chain connects TRBV12-3 or TRBV12-4 to TRBJ1-6; D is perhaps TRBD1 (5 bases). The germline V and J ends were trimmed by 5 bases and 9 bases, with 14 bases remaining between them. The CDR3 totals 14 residues. CDR3 nucleotides: TGTGCCAGCAGTCTCCGCGGGGGAGGTTCACCCCTCCACTTT. Residues: CASSLRGGGSPLHF.

The rearrangement uses TRBV7-6 and TRBJ2-7; TRBD1 aligns across 9 bases. The CDR3 is 14 amino acids. Trimming took 0 bases from V and 9 from J; bases not matched to a gene: 6. In germline, CDR1 is SGHVS, CDR2 FNYEAQ. The CDR3 is CASSLAGTGMGQYF. The CDR3 nucleotides read TGTGCCAGCAGCTTAGCCGGGACAGGGATGGGGCAGTACTTC.

This clonotype was detected once. The gene calls are TRBV7-8 and TRBJ2-1; 8 positions match TRBD2. Germline V lookup: CDR1 SGHVS, CDR2 FQNEAQ. With 5 bases clipped from V and 6 bases from J, the junction kept 21 bases outside the gene matches. The CDR3 is 19 residues long. CDR3 region: CASSEGIERESFLGNEQFF. The CDR3 DNA is TGTGCCAGCAGCGAGGGGATCGAGCGGGAGTCGTTTCTGGGCAATGAGCAGTTCTTC.